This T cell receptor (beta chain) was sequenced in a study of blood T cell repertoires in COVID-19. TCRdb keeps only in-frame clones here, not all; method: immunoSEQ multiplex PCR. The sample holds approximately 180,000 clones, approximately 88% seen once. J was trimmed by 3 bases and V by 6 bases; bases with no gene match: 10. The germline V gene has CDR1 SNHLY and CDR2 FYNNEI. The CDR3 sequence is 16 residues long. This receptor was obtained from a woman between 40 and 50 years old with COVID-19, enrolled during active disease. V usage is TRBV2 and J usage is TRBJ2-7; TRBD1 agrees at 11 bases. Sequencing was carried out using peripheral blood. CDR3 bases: TGTGCCAGCAGCAAAGGGCTGGGACAGGGGGTCTACGAGCAGTACTTC. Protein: CASSKGLGQGVYEQYF.